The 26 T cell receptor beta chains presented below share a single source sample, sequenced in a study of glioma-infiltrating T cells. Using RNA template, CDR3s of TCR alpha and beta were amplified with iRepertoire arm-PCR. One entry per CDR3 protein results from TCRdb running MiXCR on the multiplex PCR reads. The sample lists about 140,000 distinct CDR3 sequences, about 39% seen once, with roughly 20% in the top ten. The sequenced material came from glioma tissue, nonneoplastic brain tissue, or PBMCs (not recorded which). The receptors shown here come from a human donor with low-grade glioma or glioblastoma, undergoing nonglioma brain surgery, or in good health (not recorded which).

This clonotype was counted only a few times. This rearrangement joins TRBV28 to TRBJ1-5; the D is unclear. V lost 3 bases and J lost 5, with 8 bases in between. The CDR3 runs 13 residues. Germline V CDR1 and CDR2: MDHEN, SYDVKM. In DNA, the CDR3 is TGTGCCAGCAGTTTGAACGGTTATCAGCCCCAGCATTTT. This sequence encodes CASSLNGYQPQHF.

The CDR3 DNA reads as TGCAGTGCTATACCACTAGCGGGAGGGCTCTACAATGAGCAGTTCTTC. This codes for CSAIPLAGGLYNEQFF. This sequence joins TRBV20-1 and TRBJ2-1; 13 bases line up with TRBD2. The CDR3 spans 16 residues. Germline V gene data show CDR1 as DFQATT and CDR2 as SNEGSKA (reference sequence). Unmatched junction bases numbered 6, after V lost 4 bases and J lost 3 bases.

The CDR3 region is CSAMRDSSYEQYF. The CDR3 DNA sequence: TGCAGTGCTATGCGGGACAGCTCCTACGAGCAGTACTTC. The rearrangement uses TRBV20-1 and TRBJ2-7; tentatively, D is TRBD1 (7 bases). CDR1 is DFQATT, CDR2 SNEGSKA, per germline (reference sequence). V gave up 4 bases and J gave up 0 bases, with 10 bases separating them. The CDR3 runs 13 residues.

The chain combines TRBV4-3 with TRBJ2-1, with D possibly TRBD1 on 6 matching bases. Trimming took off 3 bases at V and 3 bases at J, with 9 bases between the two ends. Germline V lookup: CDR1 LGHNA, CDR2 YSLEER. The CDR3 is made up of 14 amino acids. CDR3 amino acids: CASSHPDSYNEQFF. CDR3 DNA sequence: TGCGCCAGCAGCCACCCGGACAGCTACAATGAGCAGTTCTTC.

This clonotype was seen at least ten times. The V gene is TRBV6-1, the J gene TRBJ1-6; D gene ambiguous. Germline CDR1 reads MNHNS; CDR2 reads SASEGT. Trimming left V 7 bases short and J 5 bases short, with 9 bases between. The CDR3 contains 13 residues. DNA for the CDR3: TGTGCCAGCACAGACAAGGATAATTCACCCCTCCACTTT. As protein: CASTDKDNSPLHF.

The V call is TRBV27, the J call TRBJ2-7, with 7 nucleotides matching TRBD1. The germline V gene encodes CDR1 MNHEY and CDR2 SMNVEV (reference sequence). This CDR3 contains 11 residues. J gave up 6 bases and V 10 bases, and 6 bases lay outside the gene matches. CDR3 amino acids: CATRTGVEQYF. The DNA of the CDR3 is TGTGCCACCAGAACAGGGGTCGAGCAGTACTTC.

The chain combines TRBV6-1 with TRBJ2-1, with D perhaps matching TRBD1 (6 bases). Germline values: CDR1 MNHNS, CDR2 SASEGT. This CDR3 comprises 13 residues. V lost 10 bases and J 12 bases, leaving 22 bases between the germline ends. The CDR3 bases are TGTGCCACCGGACATGGGGTCTTACAGGGGCAGTTCTTC. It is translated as CATGHGVLQGQFF.

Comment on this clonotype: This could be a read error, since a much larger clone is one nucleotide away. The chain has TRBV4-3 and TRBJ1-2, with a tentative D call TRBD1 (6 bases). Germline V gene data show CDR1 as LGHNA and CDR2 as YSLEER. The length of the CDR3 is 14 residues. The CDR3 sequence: CASGQYPGTKGYTF. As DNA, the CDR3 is TGCGCCAGCGGCCAATACCCCGGGACAAAAGGCTACACCTTC.

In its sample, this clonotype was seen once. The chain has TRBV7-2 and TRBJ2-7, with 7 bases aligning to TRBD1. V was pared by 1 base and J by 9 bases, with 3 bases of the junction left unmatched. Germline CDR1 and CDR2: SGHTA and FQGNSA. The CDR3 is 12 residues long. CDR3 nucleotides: TGTGCCAGCAGCTTAGAACAGGGGCGGCAGTACTTC. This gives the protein CASSLEQGRQYF.

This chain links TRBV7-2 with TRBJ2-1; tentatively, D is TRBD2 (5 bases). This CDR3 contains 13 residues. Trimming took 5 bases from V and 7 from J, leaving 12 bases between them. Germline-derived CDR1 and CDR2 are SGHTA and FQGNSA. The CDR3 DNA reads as TGTGCCAGCAGCCCACCGCCGGGAAATGAGCAGTTCTTC. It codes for CASSPPPGNEQFF.

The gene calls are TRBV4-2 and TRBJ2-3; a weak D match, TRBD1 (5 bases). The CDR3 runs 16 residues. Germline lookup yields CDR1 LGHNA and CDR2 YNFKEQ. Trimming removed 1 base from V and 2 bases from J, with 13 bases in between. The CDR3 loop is CASSQVGELPTDTQYF. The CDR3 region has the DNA TGTGCCAGCAGCCAAGTAGGGGAACTCCCCACAGATACGCAGTATTTT.

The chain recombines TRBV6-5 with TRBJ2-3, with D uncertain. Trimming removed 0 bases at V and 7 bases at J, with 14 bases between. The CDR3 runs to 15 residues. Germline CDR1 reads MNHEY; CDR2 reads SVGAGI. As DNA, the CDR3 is TGTGCCAGCAGTTACTCGACCCCTCGAACATATACGCAGTATTTT. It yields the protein CASSYSTPRTYTQYF.

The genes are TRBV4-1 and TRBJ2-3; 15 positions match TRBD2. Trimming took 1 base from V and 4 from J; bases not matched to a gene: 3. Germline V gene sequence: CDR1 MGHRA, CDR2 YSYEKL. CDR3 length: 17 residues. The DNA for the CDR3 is TGCGCCAGCAGCCAAGGGACTAGCGGGAGGGTGGCAGATACGCAGTATTTT. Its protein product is CASSQGTSGRVADTQYF.

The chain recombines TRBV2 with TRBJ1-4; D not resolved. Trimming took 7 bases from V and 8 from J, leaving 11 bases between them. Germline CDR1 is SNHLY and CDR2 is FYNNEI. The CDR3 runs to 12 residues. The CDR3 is CASNQVREKLFF. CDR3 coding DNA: TGTGCCAGCAATCAGGTTCGGGAAAAACTGTTTTTT. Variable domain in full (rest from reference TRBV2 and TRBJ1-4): EPEVTQTPSHQVTQMGQEVILRCVPISNHLYFYWYRQILGQKVEFLVSFYNNEISEKSEIFDDQFSVERPDGSNFTLKIRSTKLEDSAMYFCASNQVREKLFFGSGTQLSVL.

DNA of the CDR3: TGTGCCAGCAGCTTATATATCGGGGAGCTGTTTTTT. It codes for CASSLYIGELFF. The chain has TRBV7-2 and TRBJ2-2; D unresolved. The CDR3 length is 12 residues. The germline V gene has CDR1 SGHTA and CDR2 FQGNSA. The ends were cut back, 2 bases at V and 7 bases at J, with 5 bases in the middle.

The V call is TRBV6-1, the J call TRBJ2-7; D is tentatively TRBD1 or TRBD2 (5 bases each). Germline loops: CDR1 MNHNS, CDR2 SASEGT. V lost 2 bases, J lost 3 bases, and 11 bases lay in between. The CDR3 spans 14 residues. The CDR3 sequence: CASSENGGSYEQYF. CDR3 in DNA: TGTGCCAGCAGTGAAAATGGGGGTAGCTACGAGCAGTACTTC.

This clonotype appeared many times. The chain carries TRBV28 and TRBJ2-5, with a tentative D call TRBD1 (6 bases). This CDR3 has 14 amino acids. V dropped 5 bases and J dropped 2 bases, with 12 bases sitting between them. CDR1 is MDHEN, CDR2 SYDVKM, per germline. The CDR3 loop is CASSTDRTQETQYF. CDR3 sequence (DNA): TGTGCCAGCAGTACCGACAGGACTCAAGAGACCCAGTACTTC.

Here the CDR3 reads CASSLMSAARYGYTF. CDR3 nucleotides: TGTGCCAGCAGCTTAATGTCGGCAGCCCGATATGGCTACACCTTC. The V call is TRBV7-9, the J call TRBJ1-2; D gene uncertain. Trimming pared 2 bases from V and 5 bases from J, leaving 15 bases between. Per the germline V gene, CDR1 is SEHNR and CDR2 is FQNEAQ (reference sequence). The CDR3 covers 15 residues.

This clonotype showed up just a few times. CDR3 in amino acids: CASSEQQGADTQYF. The CDR3 DNA follows: TGTGCCAGCAGTGAGCAACAGGGGGCCGATACGCAGTATTTT. This chain uses TRBV6-1 with TRBJ2-3; TRBD1 matches 9 bases. Per germline, CDR1 MNHNS and CDR2 SASEGT. V lost 3 bases to trimming and J lost 6 bases; unmatched junction nucleotides: 4. This CDR3 is built from 14 residues.

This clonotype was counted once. DNA of the CDR3: TGTGCCAGCTCACCACCGGCATCCTCAGATACGCAGTATTTT. Translating it yields CASSPPASSDTQYF. V usage is TRBV18 and J usage is TRBJ2-3; no reliable D call. This CDR3 has 14 amino acids. Germline CDR1 and CDR2: KGHSH and LQKENI. The germline V and J ends were trimmed by 0 bases and 4 bases, with 8 bases remaining between them.

The CDR3 DNA sequence: TGTGCCGCAGGAGGCCAAGAACCGTTCTTC. Its protein product is CAAGGQEPFF. V is TRBV6-1 and J is TRBJ2-1; TRBD2 might be the D (5 bases). Per the germline V gene, CDR1 is MNHNS and CDR2 is SASEGT. The ends were cut back, 11 bases at V and 15 bases at J, with 17 bases in the middle. The CDR3 is made up of 10 amino acids.

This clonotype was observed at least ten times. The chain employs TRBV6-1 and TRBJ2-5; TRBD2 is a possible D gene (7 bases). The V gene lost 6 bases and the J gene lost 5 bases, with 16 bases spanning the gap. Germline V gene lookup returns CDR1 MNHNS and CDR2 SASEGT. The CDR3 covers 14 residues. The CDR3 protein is CASRRGGQGETQYF. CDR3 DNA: TGTGCCAGCAGACGCGGGGGCCAGGGGGAGACCCAGTACTTC.

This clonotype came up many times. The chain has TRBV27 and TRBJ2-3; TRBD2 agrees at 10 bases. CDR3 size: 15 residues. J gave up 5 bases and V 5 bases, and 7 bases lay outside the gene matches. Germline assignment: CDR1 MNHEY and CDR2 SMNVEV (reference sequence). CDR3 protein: CASSPSGSGIDTQYF. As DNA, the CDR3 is TGTGCCAGCAGTCCTAGCGGGAGTGGTATAGATACGCAGTATTTT.

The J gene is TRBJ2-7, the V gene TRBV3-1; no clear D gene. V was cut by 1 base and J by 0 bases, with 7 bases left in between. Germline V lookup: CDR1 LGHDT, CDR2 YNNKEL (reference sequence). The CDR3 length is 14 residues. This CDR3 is CASSQVLVSYEQYF. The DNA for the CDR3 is TGTGCCAGCAGCCAAGTTCTCGTCTCCTACGAGCAGTACTTC.

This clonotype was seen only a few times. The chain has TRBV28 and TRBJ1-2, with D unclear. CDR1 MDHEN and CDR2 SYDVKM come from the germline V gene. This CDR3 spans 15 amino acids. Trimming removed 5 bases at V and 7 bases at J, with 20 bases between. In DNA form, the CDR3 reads TGTGCCAGCAGTCTTATAGGAATGTGGGGAGCTGGCTACACCTTC. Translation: CASSLIGMWGAGYTF.

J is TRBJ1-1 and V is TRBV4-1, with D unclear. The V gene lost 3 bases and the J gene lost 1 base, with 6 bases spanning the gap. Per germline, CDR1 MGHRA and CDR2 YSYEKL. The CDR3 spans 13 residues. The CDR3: CASSQRRNTEAFF. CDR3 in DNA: TGCGCCAGCAGCCAGAGGCGGAACACTGAAGCTTTCTTT.